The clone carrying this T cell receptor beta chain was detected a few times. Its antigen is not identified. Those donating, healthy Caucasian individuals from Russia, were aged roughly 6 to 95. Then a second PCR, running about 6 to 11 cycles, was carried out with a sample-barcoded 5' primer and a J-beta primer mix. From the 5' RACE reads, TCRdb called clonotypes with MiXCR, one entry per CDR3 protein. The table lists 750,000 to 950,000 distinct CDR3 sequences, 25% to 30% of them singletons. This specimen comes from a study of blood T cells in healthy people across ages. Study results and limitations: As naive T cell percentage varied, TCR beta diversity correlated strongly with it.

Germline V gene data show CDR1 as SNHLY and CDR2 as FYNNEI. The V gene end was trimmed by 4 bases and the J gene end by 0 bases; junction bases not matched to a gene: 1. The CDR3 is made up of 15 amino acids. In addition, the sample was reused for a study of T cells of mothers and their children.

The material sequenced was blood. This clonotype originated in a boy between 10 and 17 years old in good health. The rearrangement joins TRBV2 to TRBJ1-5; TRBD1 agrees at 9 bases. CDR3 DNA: TGTGCCAGCAGTGGGACAGGGGTTAGCAATCAGCCCCAGCATTTT. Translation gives CASSGTGVSNQPQHF.